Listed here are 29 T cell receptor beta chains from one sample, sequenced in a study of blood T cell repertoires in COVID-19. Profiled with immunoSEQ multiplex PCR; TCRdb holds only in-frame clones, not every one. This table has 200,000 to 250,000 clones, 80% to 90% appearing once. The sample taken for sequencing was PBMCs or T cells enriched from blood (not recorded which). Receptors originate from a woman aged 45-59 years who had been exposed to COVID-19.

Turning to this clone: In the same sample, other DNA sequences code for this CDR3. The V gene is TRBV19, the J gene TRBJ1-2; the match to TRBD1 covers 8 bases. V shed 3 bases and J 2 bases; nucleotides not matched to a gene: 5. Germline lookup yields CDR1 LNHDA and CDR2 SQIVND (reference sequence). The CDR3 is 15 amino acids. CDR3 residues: CASSIPGGGNYGYTF. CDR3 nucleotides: TGTGCCAGTAGTATTCCAGGGGGCGGAAACTATGGCTACACCTTC.

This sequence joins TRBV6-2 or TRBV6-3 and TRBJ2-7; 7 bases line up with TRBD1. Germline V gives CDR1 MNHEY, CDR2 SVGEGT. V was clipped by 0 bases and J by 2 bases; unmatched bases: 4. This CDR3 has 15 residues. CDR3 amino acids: CASSYSWQGAYEQYF. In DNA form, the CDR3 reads TGTGCCAGCAGTTACTCGTGGCAGGGGGCCTACGAGCAGTACTTC.

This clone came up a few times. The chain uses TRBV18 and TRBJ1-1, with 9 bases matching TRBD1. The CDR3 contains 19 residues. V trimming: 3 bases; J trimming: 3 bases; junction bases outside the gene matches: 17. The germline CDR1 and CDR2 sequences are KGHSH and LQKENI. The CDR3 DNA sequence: TGTGCCAGCTCACCGAGCCCCGGACAGGGGCGAATAGGGTACACTGAAGCTTTCTTT. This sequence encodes CASSPSPGQGRIGYTEAFF.

The CDR3 reads CASSQATPSGGADEQFF. As DNA, the CDR3 is TGCGCCAGCAGCCAGGCGACGCCTAGCGGGGGGGCCGATGAGCAGTTCTTC. V is TRBV4-1 and J is TRBJ2-1; 12 bases are a match to TRBD2. The length of the CDR3 is 17 residues. V gave up 3 bases and J gave up 8 bases; unmatched junction bases: 11. CDR1 MGHRA and CDR2 YSYEKL come from the germline V gene.

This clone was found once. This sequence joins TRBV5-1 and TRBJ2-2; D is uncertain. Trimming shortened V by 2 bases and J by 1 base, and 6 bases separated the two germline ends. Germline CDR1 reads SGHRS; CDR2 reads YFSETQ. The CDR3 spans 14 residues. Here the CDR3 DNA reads TGCGCCAGCAGCTTTCGAGAGAACACCGGGGAGCTGTTTTTT. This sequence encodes CASSFRENTGELFF.

The CDR3 reads CAISSRAAVQETQYF. Written as DNA, the CDR3 is TGTGCCATCAGCTCGCGGGCAGCGGTCCAAGAGACCCAGTACTTC. The J gene is TRBJ2-5, the V gene TRBV10-3; a weak D match, TRBD2 (5 bases). CDR1 ENHRY and CDR2 SYGVKD come from the germline V gene. This CDR3 is built from 15 residues. V dropped 6 bases and J dropped 1 base, with 15 bases sitting between them.

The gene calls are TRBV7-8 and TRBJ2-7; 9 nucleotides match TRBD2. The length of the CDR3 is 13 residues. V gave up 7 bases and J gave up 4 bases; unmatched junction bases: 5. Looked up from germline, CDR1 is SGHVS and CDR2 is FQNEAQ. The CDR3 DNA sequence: TGTGCCAGCAATAAGCGGGGGGAATACGAGCAGTACTTC. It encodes CASNKRGEYEQYF.

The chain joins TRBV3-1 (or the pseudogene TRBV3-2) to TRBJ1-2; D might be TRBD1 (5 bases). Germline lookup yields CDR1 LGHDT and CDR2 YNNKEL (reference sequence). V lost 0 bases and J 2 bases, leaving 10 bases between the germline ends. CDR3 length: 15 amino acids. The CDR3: CASSQDQGLNYGYTF. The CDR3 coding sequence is TGTGCCAGCAGCCAAGATCAGGGCCTGAACTATGGCTACACCTTC.

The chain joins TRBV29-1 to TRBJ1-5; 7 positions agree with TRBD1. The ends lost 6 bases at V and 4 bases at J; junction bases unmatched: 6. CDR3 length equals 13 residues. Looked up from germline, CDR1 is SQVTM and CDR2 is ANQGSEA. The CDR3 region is CSVDRDENQPQHF. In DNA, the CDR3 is TGCAGCGTCGACAGGGACGAGAATCAGCCCCAGCATTTT.

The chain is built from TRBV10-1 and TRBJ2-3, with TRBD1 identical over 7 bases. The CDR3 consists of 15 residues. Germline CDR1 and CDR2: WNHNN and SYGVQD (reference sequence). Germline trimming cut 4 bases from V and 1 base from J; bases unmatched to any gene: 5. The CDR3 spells CASSGRQGGTDTQYF. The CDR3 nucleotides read TGCGCCAGCAGTGGCAGACAGGGAGGCACAGATACGCAGTATTTT.

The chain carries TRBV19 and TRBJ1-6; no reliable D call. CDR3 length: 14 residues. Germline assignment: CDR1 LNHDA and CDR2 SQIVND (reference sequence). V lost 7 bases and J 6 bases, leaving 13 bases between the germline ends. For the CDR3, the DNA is TGTGCCAGTAACGAGGGTATGGGTAATTCACCCCTCCACTTT. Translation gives CASNEGMGNSPLHF.

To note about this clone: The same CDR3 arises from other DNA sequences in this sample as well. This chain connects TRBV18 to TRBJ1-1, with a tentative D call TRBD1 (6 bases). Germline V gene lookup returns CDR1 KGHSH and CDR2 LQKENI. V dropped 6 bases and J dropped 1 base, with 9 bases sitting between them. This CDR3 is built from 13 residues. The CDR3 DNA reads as TGTGCCAGCTCCCTACAGGGGAACACTGAAGCTTTCTTT. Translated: CASSLQGNTEAFF.

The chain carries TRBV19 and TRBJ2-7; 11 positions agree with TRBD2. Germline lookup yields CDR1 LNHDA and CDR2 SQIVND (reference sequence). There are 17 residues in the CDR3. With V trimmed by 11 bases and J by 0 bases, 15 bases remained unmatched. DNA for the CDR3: TGTGCCGCCAAGGGACTAGCGGACGAATTTAGCTCCTACGAGCAGTACTTC. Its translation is CAAKGLADEFSSYEQYF.

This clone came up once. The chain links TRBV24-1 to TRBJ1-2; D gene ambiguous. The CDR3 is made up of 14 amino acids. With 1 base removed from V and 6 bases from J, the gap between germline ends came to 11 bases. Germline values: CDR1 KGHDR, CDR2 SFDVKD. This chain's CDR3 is CATSDFRRRHGYTF. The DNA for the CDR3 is TGTGCCACCAGTGATTTTCGGAGGCGGCATGGCTACACCTTC.

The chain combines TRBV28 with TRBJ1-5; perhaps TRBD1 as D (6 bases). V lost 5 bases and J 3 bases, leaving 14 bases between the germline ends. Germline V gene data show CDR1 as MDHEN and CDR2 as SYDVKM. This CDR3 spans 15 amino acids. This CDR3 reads CASSPIQGFNQPQHF. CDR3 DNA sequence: TGTGCCAGCAGTCCTATACAGGGATTCAATCAGCCCCAGCATTTT.

This chain's CDR3 is CSASSASGAYNEQFF. In DNA form, the CDR3 reads TGCAGTGCTAGTAGTGCTAGCGGGGCTTACAATGAGCAGTTCTTC. The V gene is TRBV20-1, the J gene TRBJ2-1, with TRBD2 matching 9 bases. The junction had 7 bases not matched to a gene; V was cut back by 3 bases and J by 4 bases. Germline V CDR1 and CDR2: DFQATT, SNEGSKA (reference sequence). The length of the CDR3 is 15 residues.

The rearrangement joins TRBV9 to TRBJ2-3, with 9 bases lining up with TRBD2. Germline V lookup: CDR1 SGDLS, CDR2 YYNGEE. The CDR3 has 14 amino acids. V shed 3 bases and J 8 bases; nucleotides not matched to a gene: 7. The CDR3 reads CASSAGTSPVTQYF. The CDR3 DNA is TGTGCCAGCAGCGCCGGGACTAGCCCTGTTACGCAGTATTTT.

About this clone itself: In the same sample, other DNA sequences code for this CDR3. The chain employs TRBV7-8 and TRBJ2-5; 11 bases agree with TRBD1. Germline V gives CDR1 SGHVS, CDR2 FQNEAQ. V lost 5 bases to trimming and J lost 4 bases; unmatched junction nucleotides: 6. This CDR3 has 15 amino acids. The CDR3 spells CASSPGQGARETQYF. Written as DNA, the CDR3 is TGTGCCAGCAGCCCCGGACAGGGGGCACGAGAGACCCAGTACTTC.

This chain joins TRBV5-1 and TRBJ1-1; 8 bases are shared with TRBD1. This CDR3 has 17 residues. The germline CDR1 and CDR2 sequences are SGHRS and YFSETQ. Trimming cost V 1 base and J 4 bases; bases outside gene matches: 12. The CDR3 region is CASSLNQGAGLGTEAFF. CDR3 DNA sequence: TGCGCCAGCAGCTTGAATCAGGGGGCAGGTTTGGGCACTGAAGCTTTCTTT.

As DNA, the CDR3 is TGTGCCAGCAGCTCGACTAGCGGGGGTATCGGGGAGCTGTTTTTT. This encodes CASSSTSGGIGELFF. The chain links TRBV2 to TRBJ2-2; 12 bases match TRBD2. Germline CDR1 is SNHLY and CDR2 is FYNNEI. The V and J ends lost 6 bases and 7 bases, in that order; junction bases with no gene match: 6. The CDR3 loop spans 15 amino acids.

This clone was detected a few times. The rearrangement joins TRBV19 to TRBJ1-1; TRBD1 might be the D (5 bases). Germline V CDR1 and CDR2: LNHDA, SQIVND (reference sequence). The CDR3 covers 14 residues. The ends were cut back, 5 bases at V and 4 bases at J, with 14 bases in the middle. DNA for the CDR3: TGTGCCAGTAGTGGGCCGGCAAGGGGCACTGAAGCTTTCTTT. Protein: CASSGPARGTEAFF.

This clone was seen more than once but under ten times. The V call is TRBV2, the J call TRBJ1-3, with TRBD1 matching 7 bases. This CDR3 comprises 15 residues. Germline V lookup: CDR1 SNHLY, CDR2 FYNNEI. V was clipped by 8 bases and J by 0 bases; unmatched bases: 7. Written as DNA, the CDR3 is TGTGCCAGCCAACCGTGGACAGGCTCTGGAAACACCATATATTTT. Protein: CASQPWTGSGNTIYF. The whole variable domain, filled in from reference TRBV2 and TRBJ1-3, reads EPEVTQTPSHQVTQMGQEVILRCVPISNHLYFYWYRQILGQKVEFLVSFYNNEISEKSEIFDDQFSVERPDGSNFTLKIRSTKLEDSAMYFCASQPWTGSGNTIYFGEGSWLTVV.

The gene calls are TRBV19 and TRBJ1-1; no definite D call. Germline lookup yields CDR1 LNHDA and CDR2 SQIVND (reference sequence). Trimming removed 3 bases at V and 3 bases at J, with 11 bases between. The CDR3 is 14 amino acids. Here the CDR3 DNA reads TGTGCCAGTAGTATTATCTCGACACACACTGAAGCTTTCTTT. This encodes CASSIISTHTEAFF.

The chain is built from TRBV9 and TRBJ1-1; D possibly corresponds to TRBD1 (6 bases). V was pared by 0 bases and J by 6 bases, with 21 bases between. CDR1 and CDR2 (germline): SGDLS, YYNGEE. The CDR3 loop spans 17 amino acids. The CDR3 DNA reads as TGTGCCAGCAGCGTAGATGGACCTCAGGGGATCGACGCTGAAGCTTTCTTT. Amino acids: CASSVDGPQGIDAEAFF.

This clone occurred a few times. The CDR3 spells CAWSEGRVYGYTF. CDR3 bases: TGTGCCTGGAGTGAGGGCAGGGTCTATGGCTACACCTTC. This chain joins TRBV30 and TRBJ1-2; tentative D call: TRBD1 (5 bases). CDR1 is GTSNPN, CDR2 SVGIG, per germline (reference sequence). Trimming took 1 base from V and 4 from J, leaving 10 bases between them. The CDR3 has 13 amino acids.

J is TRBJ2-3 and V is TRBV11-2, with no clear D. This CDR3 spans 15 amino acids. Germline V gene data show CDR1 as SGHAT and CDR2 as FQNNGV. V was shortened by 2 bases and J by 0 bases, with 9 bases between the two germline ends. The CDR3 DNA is TGTGCCAGCAGCTTACCGGGTGGAAGCACAGATACGCAGTATTTT. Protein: CASSLPGGSTDTQYF. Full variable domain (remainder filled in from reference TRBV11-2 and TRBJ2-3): EAGVAQSPRYKIIEKRQSVAFWCNPISGHATLYWYQQILGQGPKLLIQFQNNGVVDDSQLPKDRFSAERLKGVDSTLKIQPAKLEDSAVYLCASSLPGGSTDTQYFGPGTRLTVL.

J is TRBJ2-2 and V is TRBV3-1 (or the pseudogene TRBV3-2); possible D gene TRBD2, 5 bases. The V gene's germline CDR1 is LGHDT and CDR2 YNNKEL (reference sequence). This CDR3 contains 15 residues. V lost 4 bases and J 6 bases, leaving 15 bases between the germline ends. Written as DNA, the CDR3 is TGTGCCAGCAGCCCACCCCCTGGAGGTCCCGGGGAGCTGTTTTTT. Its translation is CASSPPPGGPGELFF.

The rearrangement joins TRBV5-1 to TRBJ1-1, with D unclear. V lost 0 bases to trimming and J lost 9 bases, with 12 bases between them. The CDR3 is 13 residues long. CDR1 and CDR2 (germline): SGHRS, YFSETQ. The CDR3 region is CASSLVAGGKAFF. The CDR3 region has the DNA TGCGCCAGCAGCTTGGTGGCGGGAGGAAAAGCTTTCTTT.

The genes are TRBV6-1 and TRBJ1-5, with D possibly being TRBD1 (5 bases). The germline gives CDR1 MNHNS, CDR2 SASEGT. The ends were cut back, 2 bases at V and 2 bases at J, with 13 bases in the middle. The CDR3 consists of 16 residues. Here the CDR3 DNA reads TGTGCCAGCAGTGAAATGCGGGGGTGGGGCAATCAGCCCCAGCATTTT. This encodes CASSEMRGWGNQPQHF.